This is a list of T cell receptor beta chains from one sample in a study of shared clonotypes between healthy human individuals. TCRdb keeps only in-frame clones here, not all; method: immunoSEQ multiplex PCR. The sample includes about 580,000 clones, roughly 98% of them seen just once. The sample consisted of naive CD8+ T cells sorted from blood. The receptors here all came from a man aged 30-40 years in good health. Each CDR3 is given with its conserved first and last residue. D genes are given only for firm matches. Only some rows state a clone size, as once, few, many or a class for expanded clones.

cdr3_nt cdr3_aa j_call clone_size d_call v_call
TGCAGCGTTGATAAACTAGCCTCCAATGAGCAGTTCTTC CSVDKLASNEQFF TRBJ2-1 . . TRBV29-1
TGCGCCAGCAGTGAGTCTCTGTCTCCCTACAATGAGCAGTTCTTC CASSESLSPYNEQFF TRBJ2-1 . . TRBV10-1
TGTGCCAGCAGCCAAGCAGGGGCGCGTTATGGAAACACCATATATTTT CASSQAGARYGNTIYF TRBJ1-3 . . TRBV14
TGTGCCAGCAGCTTAGCGATGGGGTTAACGTCCTACGAGCAGTACTTC CASSLAMGLTSYEQYF TRBJ2-7 . . TRBV7-9
TGTGCCAGCAGCACCAGATCTGGGACCCAGTACTTC CASSTRSGTQYF TRBJ2-5 once . TRBV7-2
TGCGCCAGCAGGAGGGGCAGGGACACTGAAGCTTTCTTT CASRRGRDTEAFF TRBJ1-1 once . TRBV10-2
TGTGCCAGCAGCGTAGGGGGGGCGGACCAAGAGACCCAGTACTTC CASSVGGADQETQYF TRBJ2-5 . . TRBV9
TGTGCCAGCACCCACGGAGGGGGGATCGGCGAGCAGTACTTC CASTHGGGIGEQYF TRBJ2-7 . . TRBV27
TGTGCCAGCAGAATGGACGGCGTGGGGAGGGTCTTGAGCGGGATCTACAATGAGCAGTTCTTC CASRMDGVGRVLSGIYNEQFF TRBJ2-1 . TRBD2 TRBV28
TGTGCCAGCAGCTCCGACAGGGCAGCAGATACGCAGTATTTT CASSSDRAADTQYF TRBJ2-3 . TRBD1 TRBV11-2
TGTGCCAGCAGCTTATTCGCTGGGTACGAGCAGTACTTC CASSLFAGYEQYF TRBJ2-7 once . TRBV7-6
TGTGCCAGCAGCTTAGCGCCTAGCGGGAGGGCGGGGGAGCAGTACTTC CASSLAPSGRAGEQYF TRBJ2-7 . TRBD2 TRBV7-9
TGTGCCAGCAGCTTAGGGAGGGCCCCCTACAATGAGCAGTTCTTC CASSLGRAPYNEQFF TRBJ2-1 . TRBD2 TRBV7-3